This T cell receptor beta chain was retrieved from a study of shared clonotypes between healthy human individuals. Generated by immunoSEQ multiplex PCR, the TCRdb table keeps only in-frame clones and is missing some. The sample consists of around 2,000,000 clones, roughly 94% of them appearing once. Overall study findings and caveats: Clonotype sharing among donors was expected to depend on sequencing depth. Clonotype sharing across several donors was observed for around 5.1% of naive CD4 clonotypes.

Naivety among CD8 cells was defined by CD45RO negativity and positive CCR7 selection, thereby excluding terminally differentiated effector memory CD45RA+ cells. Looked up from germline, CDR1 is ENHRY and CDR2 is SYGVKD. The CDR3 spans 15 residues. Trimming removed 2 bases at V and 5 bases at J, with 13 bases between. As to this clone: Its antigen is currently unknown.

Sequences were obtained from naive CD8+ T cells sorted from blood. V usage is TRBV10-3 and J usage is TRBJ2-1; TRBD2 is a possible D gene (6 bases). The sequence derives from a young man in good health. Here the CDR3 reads CAISEPGLHHNEQFF. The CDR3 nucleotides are TGTGCCATCAGTGAGCCGGGACTCCACCACAATGAGCAGTTCTTC.